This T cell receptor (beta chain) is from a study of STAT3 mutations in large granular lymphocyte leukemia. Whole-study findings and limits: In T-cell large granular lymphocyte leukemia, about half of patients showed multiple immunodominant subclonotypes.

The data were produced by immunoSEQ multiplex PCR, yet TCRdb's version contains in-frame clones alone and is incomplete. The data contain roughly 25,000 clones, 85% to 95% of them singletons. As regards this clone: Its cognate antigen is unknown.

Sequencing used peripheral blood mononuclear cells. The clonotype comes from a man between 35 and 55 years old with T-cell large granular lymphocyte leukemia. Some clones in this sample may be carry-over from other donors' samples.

CDR3 sequence (DNA): TGTGCCAGTAGTGTCGCCAGGGACGAGACCCAGTACTTC. It codes for CASSVARDETQYF. The V and J genes are TRBV19 and TRBJ2-5, with D perhaps being TRBD1 or TRBD2 (5 bases each). The CDR3 contains 13 residues. The V and J ends lost 5 bases and 5 bases respectively, with 12 bases between them. Germline V CDR1 and CDR2: LNHDA, SQIVND (reference sequence). Full variable domain (missing parts from reference TRBV19 and TRBJ2-5): DGGITQSPKYLFRKEGQNVTLSCEQNLNHDAMYWYRQDPGQGLRLIYYSQIVNDFQKGDIAEGYSVSREKKESFPLTVTSAQKNPTAFYLCASSVARDETQYFGPGTRLLVL.